These T cell receptor beta chains were read from a single sample in a study of breast tumors, draining lymph nodes, adjacent tissues. TCRdb re-called the multiplex PCR reads through MiXCR, storing one row per CDR3 protein. Of about 140,000 distinct CDR3 sequences in the sample, approximately 20% were seen once. Sample: axillary lymph node tissue. These receptor sequences come from a female donor with breast cancer. Some clones in this sample may be carry-over from other donors' samples. Both conserved end residues are part of each CDR3. D genes are given only for firm matches. The size entry is marked missing in some rows and otherwise reads once, few, many or a size class.

TRBD1,many,TRBJ2-5,TRBV7-2,CASSYWDSQETQYF,TGTGCCAGCAGCTATTGGGACAGCCAAGAGACCCAGTACTTC
TRBD2,few,TRBJ2-3,TRBV7-2,CASSLLAGGRTF,TGTGCCAGCAGCTTACTAGCGGGAGGGCGAACTTTT
-,many,TRBJ2-2,TRBV3-1,CASRRGTGELFF,TGTGCCAGCAGGCGAGGGACCGGGGAGCTGTTTTTT
-,few,TRBJ1-4,TRBV4-1,CASSHGGGGEKLFF,TGCGCCAGCAGCCACGGAGGGGGAGGTGAAAAACTGTTTTTT
TRBD1,many,TRBJ2-7,TRBV5-1,CASSLGGQGSYEQYF,TGCGCCAGCAGCTTGGGGGGACAGGGTTCTTACGAGCAGTACTTC
TRBD2,many,TRBJ2-1,TRBV30,CAWSKWEGRDEQFF,TGTGCCTGGAGTAAATGGGAGGGCCGCGATGAGCAGTTCTTC
TRBD2,few,TRBJ2-1,TRBV5-1,CASSWGLAGGPYNEQFF,TGCGCCAGCAGCTGGGGACTAGCGGGAGGGCCCTACAATGAGCAGTTCTTC
TRBD2,many,TRBJ2-3,TRBV15,CATSSLGGDSTDTQYF,TGTGCCACCAGCAGCCTTGGGGGGGATAGCACAGATACGCAGTATTTT
-,many,TRBJ2-1,TRBV6-5,CATGRSPYNEQFF,TGTGCCACCGGGCGGAGTCCCTACAATGAGCAGTTCTTC
-,many,TRBJ2-5,TRBV3-1,CASSHMETQYF,TGTGCCAGCAGCCATATGGAGACCCAGTACTTC
TRBD1,-,TRBJ1-2,TRBV30,CAWSTGASNYGYTF,TGTGCCTGGAGCACAGGGGCCTCTAACTATGGCTACACCTTC
-,many,TRBJ2-1,TRBV29-1,CSVGAYNEQFF,TGCAGCGTTGGAGCCTACAATGAGCAGTTCTTC
-,many,TRBJ1-2,TRBV7-2,CASSLFGGQDYGYTF,TGTGCCAGCAGCTTATTCGGGGGGCAGGACTATGGCTACACCTTC
-,many,TRBJ2-5,TRBV7-2,CASSSSWGETQYF,TGTGCCAGCAGCTCGAGTTGGGGGGAGACCCAGTACTTC
-,many,TRBJ2-7,TRBV5-8,CASSSAGSYEQYF,TGTGCCAGCAGCTCGGCAGGGTCCTACGAGCAGTACTTC
TRBD2,many,TRBJ2-7,TRBV20-1,CSAHPGLGGYEQYF,TGCAGTGCTCATCCGGGACTAGGAGGATACGAGCAGTACTTC
-,many,TRBJ2-7,TRBV16,CASSQLGYEQYF,TGTGCCAGCAGCCAATTAGGTTACGAGCAGTACTTC
TRBD2,many,TRBJ2-1,TRBV7-2,CASGLASLAGVHNEQFF,TGTGCCAGCGGCTTAGCGTCACTAGCGGGAGTGCACAATGAGCAGTTCTTC
-,many,TRBJ2-6,TRBV5-4,CASSRDGGLSGANVLTF,TGTGCCAGCAGCCGGGACGGAGGGCTCTCTGGGGCCAACGTCCTGACTTTC
TRBD2,few,TRBJ2-2,TRBV5-1,CASSLYSSGRASGTGELFF,TGCGCCAGCAGCTTGTATTCTAGCGGGAGGGCCTCGGGCACCGGGGAGCTGTTTTTT
-,many,TRBJ1-6,TRBV6-6,CASSYSLGYSPLHF,TGTGCCAGCAGTTACTCGCTTGGGTATTCACCCCTCCACTTT
-,few,TRBJ2-2,TRBV18,CASSPIGTGELFF,TGTGCCAGCTCACCAATCGGCACCGGGGAGCTGTTTTTT
-,many,TRBJ1-5,TRBV7-2,CASSLGQRSNQPQHF,TGTGCCAGCAGCTTAGGGCAGCGCAGCAATCAGCCCCAGCATTTT
TRBD1,many,TRBJ2-7,TRBV6-2/TRBV6-3,CASSYGTETYEQYF,TGTGCCAGCAGTTACGGGACAGAGACCTACGAGCAGTACTTC
-,many,TRBJ2-6,TRBV24-1,CATSDTGAGANVLTF,TGTGCCACCAGTGATACCGGGGCTGGGGCCAACGTCCTGACTTTC
-,many,TRBJ1-5,TRBV12-3/TRBV12-4,CASSLRSGNQPQHF,TGTGCCAGCAGTTTACGTTCAGGCAATCAGCCCCAGCATTTT
-,many,TRBJ2-7,TRBV14,CASSHRAPGGEQYF,TGTGCCAGCAGCCACAGGGCCCCTGGGGGCGAGCAGTACTTC
-,many,TRBJ2-1,TRBV24-1,CATSDPSSRVNEQFF,TGTGCCACCAGTGACCCCTCCTCCAGGGTAAATGAGCAGTTCTTC
-,many,TRBJ2-5,TRBV5-8,CASSQDGLAETQYF,TGTGCCAGCAGCCAAGATGGATTGGCAGAGACCCAGTACTTC
TRBD1,few,TRBJ2-5,TRBV28,CASSSDRLQETQYF,TGTGCCAGCAGTTCGGACAGGTTACAAGAGACCCAGTACTTC
TRBD1,few,TRBJ2-7,TRBV28,CASSTLDRGFYYEQYF,TGTGCCAGCAGTACCCTCGACAGGGGGTTTTACTACGAGCAGTACTTC
-,many,TRBJ2-7,TRBV7-3,CASSLKGWGEQYF,TGTGCCAGCAGCTTAAAAGGTTGGGGGGAGCAGTACTTC
TRBD2,many,TRBJ2-1,TRBV9,CASSARREGAYNEQFF,TGTGCCAGCAGCGCCCGGCGGGAGGGGGCCTACAATGAGCAGTTCTTC
-,many,TRBJ2-2,TRBV5-1,CASSSENSGISTGELFF,TGCGCCAGCAGCTCCGAAAATTCAGGGATAAGCACCGGGGAGCTGTTTTTT
-,many,TRBJ1-2,TRBV6-1,CASSAVPNYGYTF,TGTGCCAGCAGTGCTGTACCCAACTATGGCTACACCTTC
TRBD2,-,TRBJ2-3,TRBV5-1,CASSTGLAPRVDTQYF,TGCGCCAGCAGCACCGGACTAGCCCCGCGTGTAGATACGCAGTATTTT
-,-,TRBJ2-7,TRBV3-2,CASSQGPGLAFDEQYF,TGTGCCAGCAGCCAGGGACCGGGACTAGCTTTCGACGAGCAGTACTTC
TRBD2,many,TRBJ2-3,TRBV24-1,CATSDPSGIGDTQYF,TGTGCCACCAGTGATCCTAGCGGGATAGGAGATACGCAGTATTTT
TRBD2,-,TRBJ2-3,TRBV4-2,CASSLDKNLAGGRDTQYF,TGTGCCAGCAGCCTAGATAAAAACCTAGCGGGAGGGAGGGATACGCAGTATTTT
TRBD2,many,TRBJ2-1,TRBV20-1,CSARKGLANNEQFF,TGCAGTGCTAGAAAGGGACTAGCCAACAATGAGCAGTTCTTC
TRBD2,-,TRBJ2-2,TRBV6-5,CASSYSSSGTGELFF,TGTGCCAGCAGTTACTCGAGTAGCGGGACCGGGGAGCTGTTTTTT